The clone carrying this T cell receptor beta chain was observed many times. The TCR library protocol was used to attach unique molecular identifiers. These identifiers were attached to individual cDNA molecules. TCRdb reprocessed the 5' RACE reads via MiXCR and lists one record per CDR3 protein. The sample shows 55,000 to 80,000 distinct CDR3 sequences, 10% to 15% of them seen only once. The data are from a study of early T cells in non-severe SARS-CoV-2 infection. This CDR3 contains 11 residues. CDR1 and CDR2 from the germline V gene are SEHNR and FQNEAQ (reference sequence). V was clipped by 1 base and J by 7 bases, with 2 bases between them.

This sequence originates from an adult who was a healthcare worker with PCR-confirmed SARS-CoV-2 infection or an uninfected control (not recorded which). The chain has TRBV7-9 and TRBJ2-1; no firm D call. What was sequenced was whole blood. The CDR3: CASSLVNEQFF. The CDR3 bases are TGTGCCAGCAGCTTAGTAAATGAGCAGTTCTTC. Using reference TRBV7-9 and TRBJ2-1 for the parts outside the CDR3, the full variable domain is DTGVSQNPRHKITKRGQNVTFRCDPISEHNRLYWYRQTLGQGPEFLTYFQNEAQLEKSRLLSDRFSAERPKGSFSTLEIQRTEQGDSAMYLCASSLVNEQFFGPGTRLTVL.